Each of the 32 T cell receptor beta chains below was sequenced from the same sample in a study of T cell changes during pregnancy in multiple sclerosis. Data came from immunoSEQ multiplex PCR; TCRdb stores just in-frame clones and leaves some out. Among about 55,000 clones, under 95% were seen once, and the ten largest hold approximately 3.5%. Material: CD8+ T cells from peripheral blood mononuclear cells, obtained in the third trimester of pregnancy. The receptor set was obtained from a female donor with multiple sclerosis, enrolled in a pregnancy study.

This chain joins TRBV23-1 and TRBJ2-7; 7 bases fit TRBD1. TRBV23-1 has ORF status, its function being uncertain. The CDR3 consists of 15 residues. The J segment lost 6 bases and the V segment lost 4 bases, leaving 12 bases of the junction unmatched. The CDR3 loop is CASSRDARGRSEQYF. CDR3 sequence (DNA): TGCGCCAGCAGTCGGGACGCGAGGGGGCGGTCCGAGCAGTACTTC.

The CDR3 is CASSQRWRGNIQYF. The CDR3 nucleotides read TGTGCCAGTAGTCAGCGTTGGCGGGGAAACATTCAGTACTTC. The chain carries TRBV19 and TRBJ2-4; a possible D gene is TRBD2 (6 bases). Germline CDR1 and CDR2: LNHDA and SQIVND (reference sequence). V lost 5 bases and J 6 bases, leaving 14 bases between the germline ends. This CDR3 spans 14 amino acids.

The chain has TRBV7-2 and TRBJ2-7, with TRBD2 matching over 7 bases. Germline CDR1 reads SGHTA; CDR2 reads FQGNSA. This CDR3 has 15 residues. Unmatched junction bases numbered 12, after V lost 8 bases and J lost 2 bases. The CDR3 reads CASGLLREIPYEQYF. The CDR3 DNA is TGTGCCAGCGGGTTATTGCGGGAGATTCCCTACGAGCAGTACTTC.

The chain uses TRBV28 and TRBJ2-7, with 7 nucleotides matching TRBD2. This CDR3 contains 15 residues. Germline assignment: CDR1 MDHEN and CDR2 SYDVKM. V lost 5 bases, J lost 3 bases, and 10 bases stayed unmatched. CDR3 protein: CASSLVRESNYEQYF. Written as DNA, the CDR3 is TGTGCCAGCAGTCTCGTGCGGGAGTCGAACTACGAGCAGTACTTC.

The chain employs TRBV13 and TRBJ2-2, with 8 bases identical to TRBD1. In germline, CDR1 is PRHDT, CDR2 FYEKMQ (reference sequence). This CDR3 is 13 amino acids long. The J segment lost 9 bases and the V segment lost 5 bases, leaving 5 bases of the junction unmatched. The CDR3 protein is CASSPGQGWELFF. In DNA form, the CDR3 reads TGTGCCAGCAGCCCAGGACAGGGATGGGAGCTGTTTTTT.

V usage is TRBV4-1 and J usage is TRBJ2-5; 7 bases are a match to TRBD1. The CDR3 consists of 16 residues. J was trimmed by 2 bases and V by 6 bases; bases with no gene match: 12. CDR1 is MGHRA, CDR2 YSYEKL, per germline. The CDR3, as DNA: TGCGCCAGCAGTCCTGAAACTGGACAGGAACAAGAGACCCAGTACTTC. It codes for CASSPETGQEQETQYF.

This clone was detected a few times. The CDR3 is CASSLTGSEAFF. The CDR3, as DNA: TGTGCCAGCAGCTTGACAGGGAGTGAAGCTTTCTTT. J is TRBJ1-1 and V is TRBV7-9; the match to TRBD1 covers 7 bases. CDR1 and CDR2 from the germline V gene are SEHNR and FQNEAQ (reference sequence). V gave up 3 bases and J gave up 7 bases; unmatched junction bases: 2. CDR3 size: 12 residues.

Only one count was recorded for this clone. This chain connects TRBV7-6 to TRBJ1-1, with 12 positions matching TRBD1. Losses at the gene ends were 5 bases for V and 7 bases for J; bases not matched to a gene: 20. This CDR3 comprises 19 residues. The V gene's germline CDR1 is SGHVS and CDR2 FNYEAQ. This CDR3 is CASSLTPGQGAWGEGEAFF. The CDR3 DNA reads TGTGCCAGCAGCCTCACTCCGGGACAGGGGGCTTGGGGAGAGGGTGAAGCTTTCTTT.

The genes are TRBV10-3 and TRBJ1-2, with D unresolved. This CDR3 has 15 amino acids. Trimming removed 5 bases at V and 4 bases at J, with 17 bases between. The germline CDR1 and CDR2 sequences are ENHRY and SYGVKD. The CDR3, as DNA: TGTGCCATCAGTACGGGGAGCTCGGCAAGCTATGGCTACACCTTC. This translates into CAISTGSSASYGYTF.

This chain joins TRBV4-1 and TRBJ2-7, with TRBD1 identical over 7 bases. Germline loops: CDR1 MGHRA, CDR2 YSYEKL. This CDR3 has 16 amino acids. The trim removed 0 bases at V and 0 bases at J, leaving 5 bases unmatched. The CDR3 DNA reads as TGCGCCAGCAGCCAAGACCCGACAGGGCTCTCCTACGAGCAGTACTTC. This translates into CASSQDPTGLSYEQYF.

This clone was recorded only once. The chain uses TRBV19 and TRBJ2-7; the D gene is possibly TRBD2 (5 bases). The CDR3 totals 13 residues. Germline V gives CDR1 LNHDA, CDR2 SQIVND (reference sequence). V was clipped by 4 bases and J by 2 bases, with 9 bases between them. The CDR3 nucleotides read TGTGCCAGTAGTAATGACGGGACCTACGAGCAGTACTTC. It yields the protein CASSNDGTYEQYF. The full variable domain, its missing parts supplied by reference TRBV19 and TRBJ2-7, is DGGITQSPKYLFRKEGQNVTLSCEQNLNHDAMYWYRQDPGQGLRLIYYSQIVNDFQKGDIAEGYSVSREKKESFPLTVTSAQKNPTAFYLCASSNDGTYEQYFGPGTRLTVT.

The chain links TRBV5-1 to TRBJ2-1, with 12 bases aligning to TRBD2. The junction had 2 bases not matched to a gene; V was cut back by 3 bases and J by 4 bases. The CDR3 has 15 residues. The germline V gene encodes CDR1 SGHRS and CDR2 YFSETQ. The CDR3 DNA sequence: TGCGCCAGCAGCTGGACTAGCGGGAATTACAATGAGCAGTTCTTC. Translated: CASSWTSGNYNEQFF.

V is TRBV6-6 and J is TRBJ2-7, with D tentatively TRBD2 (7 bases). With 2 bases removed from V and 2 bases from J, the gap between germline ends came to 16 bases. Per germline, CDR1 MNHNY and CDR2 SVGAGI (reference sequence). The length of the CDR3 is 16 residues. CDR3 nucleotide sequence: TGTGCCAGCAGTTACATGTTTCGGGGGGCCCCCTACGAGCAGTACTTC. This sequence encodes CASSYMFRGAPYEQYF.

The chain combines TRBV7-9 with TRBJ2-7, with 8 bases that match TRBD2. Germline assignment: CDR1 SEHNR and CDR2 FQNEAQ (reference sequence). J lost 5 bases, V lost 2 bases, and 8 bases had no gene match. The CDR3 extends over 15 amino acids. The CDR3 region is CASSLPAAGAHEQYF. Written as DNA, the CDR3 is TGTGCCAGCAGCTTACCGGCAGCGGGAGCTCACGAGCAGTACTTC.

CDR3 region: CSIQGAYRYTF. The CDR3 DNA reads as TGCAGCATACAGGGGGCGTATCGCTACACCTTC. V gene TRBV29-1 combines with J gene TRBJ1-2; 9 nucleotides line up with TRBD1. CDR3 length: 11 residues. Germline V gene lookup returns CDR1 SQVTM and CDR2 ANQGSEA. The V segment lost 8 bases and the J segment 9 bases; nucleotides outside the gene matches: 7.

The chain combines TRBV4-1 with TRBJ2-1; no clear D gene. Germline lookup yields CDR1 MGHRA and CDR2 YSYEKL. CDR3 length: 13 amino acids. V gave up 1 base and J gave up 9 bases, with 10 bases separating them. The CDR3 coding sequence is TGCGCCAGCAGCCAAGTGTCAGCGATTGAGCAGTTCTTC. The encoded protein is CASSQVSAIEQFF.

This chain joins TRBV14 and TRBJ1-5; 7 bases map to TRBD1. V shed 4 bases, J shed 5 bases, and the junction held 11 bases outside the gene matches. Germline lookup yields CDR1 SGHDN and CDR2 FVKESK. The CDR3 is 16 amino acids. The CDR3 is CASSPGPQGFDQPQHF. For the CDR3, the DNA is TGTGCCAGCAGCCCAGGGCCACAGGGGTTCGATCAGCCCCAGCATTTT.

V gene TRBV7-6 combines with J gene TRBJ1-1; D is possibly TRBD1 (6 bases). Deletions cut 5 bases from V and 4 bases from J, with 20 bases between. The CDR3 runs 16 residues. CDR1 SGHVS and CDR2 FNYEAQ come from the germline V gene. The DNA of the CDR3 is TGTGCCAGCAGCCACCCTGGAGCTACAGGGCTCACTGAAGCTTTCTTT. Translated, it gives CASSHPGATGLTEAFF.

This chain links TRBV19 with TRBJ2-7, with D uncertain. The CDR3 loop spans 15 amino acids. The germline V and J ends were trimmed by 3 bases and 6 bases, with 18 bases remaining between them. CDR1 and CDR2 from the germline V gene are LNHDA and SQIVND (reference sequence). This chain's CDR3 is CASSIAGRGLSEQYF. The CDR3 DNA follows: TGTGCCAGTAGTATTGCAGGTCGTGGCTTAAGCGAGCAGTACTTC.

The rearrangement uses TRBV7-8 and TRBJ2-7; 9 positions match TRBD2. V was pared by 5 bases and J by 0 bases, with 5 bases of the junction left unmatched. Germline V gene data show CDR1 as SGHVS and CDR2 as FQNEAQ. The CDR3 sequence is 15 residues long. CDR3 protein: CASSPSSGASYEQYF. CDR3 nucleotide sequence: TGTGCCAGCAGCCCATCTAGCGGGGCCTCCTACGAGCAGTACTTC. The entire variable domain, with the rest obtained from reference TRBV7-8 and TRBJ2-7, is as follows: GAGVSQSPRYKVAKRGQDVALRCDPISGHVSLFWYQQALGQGPEFLTYFQNEAQLDKSGLPSDRFFAERPEGSVSTLKIQRTQQEDSAVYLCASSPSSGASYEQYFGPGTRLTVT.

The chain recombines TRBV4-2 with TRBJ1-1; a weak D match, TRBD1 (6 bases). The V gene lost 0 bases and the J gene lost 7 bases, with 12 bases spanning the gap. The germline CDR1 and CDR2 sequences are LGHNA and YNFKEQ. The CDR3 sequence is 14 residues long. The CDR3 spells CASSQDGNRVEAFF. In nucleotides, the CDR3 is TGTGCCAGCAGCCAAGATGGGAACAGGGTTGAAGCTTTCTTT.

This sequence joins TRBV18 and TRBJ2-7, with 10 nucleotides matching TRBD1. CDR1 is KGHSH and CDR2 is LQKENI in the germline V gene. V shed 3 bases and J 3 bases; nucleotides not matched to a gene: 8. The CDR3 contains 16 residues. The DNA of the CDR3 is TGTGCCAGCTCACCTCGGGGGGACAGGGGAGGCTACGAGCAGTACTTC. Its protein product is CASSPRGDRGGYEQYF.

The rearrangement links TRBV27 to TRBJ2-7; possibly TRBD1 for D (6 bases). V lost 3 bases and J 2 bases, leaving 17 bases between the germline ends. Germline assignment: CDR1 MNHEY and CDR2 SMNVEV (reference sequence). CDR3 size: 16 residues. The CDR3 DNA sequence: TGTGCCAGCAGTTTCTGGATCGGACAGACCCCCTACGAGCAGTACTTC. Protein sequence: CASSFWIGQTPYEQYF.

This chain joins TRBV4-3 and TRBJ2-4; TRBD2 is a possible D gene (5 bases). Germline lookup yields CDR1 LGHNA and CDR2 YSLEER. V was shortened by 1 base and J by 4 bases, with 11 bases between the two germline ends. The CDR3 runs to 15 residues. The CDR3 loop reads CASSQGLQLKNIQYF. CDR3 bases: TGCGCCAGCAGCCAAGGACTACAGCTGAAAAACATTCAGTACTTC.

This sequence joins TRBV21-1 and TRBJ2-1; the table's D call of TRBD2 was not tested on the DNA. TRBV21-1 is reported as a pseudogene. The CDR3 totals 18 residues. CDR3 amino acids: CASSSETSGGKEDNEQFF. The CDR3 coding sequence is TGTGCCAGCAGCAGTGAGACTAGCGGGGGAAAGGAGGACAATGAGCAGTTCTTC.

The chain recombines TRBV7-9 with TRBJ2-7; 9 bases line up with TRBD1. The CDR3 covers 15 residues. Germline-derived CDR1 and CDR2 are SEHNR and FQNEAQ (reference sequence). V shed 5 bases and J 2 bases; nucleotides not matched to a gene: 7. The CDR3 loop is CASSLSDRGTYEQYF. For the CDR3, the DNA is TGTGCCAGCAGCCTCTCGGACAGGGGAACCTACGAGCAGTACTTC.

This clone was seen only once. The chain joins TRBV7-9 to TRBJ1-1; 8 nucleotides agree with TRBD1. Losses at the gene ends were 2 bases for V and 4 bases for J; bases not matched to a gene: 6. Germline CDR1 SEHNR, CDR2 FQNEAQ (reference sequence). This CDR3 region has 15 residues. The chain's CDR3 is CASSLPQDRATEAFF. In nucleotides, the CDR3 is TGTGCCAGCAGCTTACCACAGGACAGGGCCACTGAAGCTTTCTTT.

The chain couples TRBV7-2 to TRBJ2-7; 7 bases align to TRBD2. With 2 bases clipped from V and 2 bases from J, the junction kept 6 bases outside the gene matches. Germline V gene lookup returns CDR1 SGHTA and CDR2 FQGNSA. This CDR3 region has 15 residues. The CDR3 region is CASSLLGLPTYEQYF. The CDR3 nucleotides read TGTGCCAGCAGCTTACTGGGACTACCCACCTACGAGCAGTACTTC. Filled out from reference TRBV7-2 and TRBJ2-7, the complete variable domain reads GAGVSQSPSNKVTEKGKDVELRCDPISGHTALYWYRQSLGQGLEFLIYFQGNSAPDKSGLPSDRFSAERTGGSVSTLTIQRTQQEDSAVYLCASSLLGLPTYEQYFGPGTRLTVT.

The chain recombines TRBV28 with TRBJ2-1; TRBD2 might be the D (6 bases). Germline CDR1 and CDR2: MDHEN and SYDVKM. CDR3 length: 11 amino acids. The V and J ends lost 5 bases and 9 bases respectively, with 8 bases between them. The DNA for the CDR3 is TGTGCCAGCAGTGGTAGCGGTGAGCAGTTCTTC. Translating it yields CASSGSGEQFF.

This clone is a singleton in its sample. This sequence joins TRBV5-4 and TRBJ2-3, with 12 positions matching TRBD2. CDR3 length: 16 residues. Germline V lookup: CDR1 SGHNT, CDR2 YYREEE (reference sequence). Trimming took 4 bases from V and 2 from J; bases not matched to a gene: 5. CDR3 sequence: CASSPGLAGLTDTQYF. As DNA, the CDR3 is TGTGCCAGCAGCCCCGGACTAGCGGGACTCACAGATACGCAGTATTTT. The whole variable domain, remainder taken from reference TRBV5-4 and TRBJ2-3, is ETGVTQSPTHLIKTRGQQVTLRCSSQSGHNTVSWYQQALGQGPQFIFQYYREEENGRGNFPPRFSGLQFPNYSSELNVNALELDDSALYLCASSPGLAGLTDTQYFGPGTRLTVL.

The chain has TRBV6-1 and TRBJ2-7; possibly TRBD2 for D (5 bases). Germline V lookup: CDR1 MNHNS, CDR2 SASEGT. The CDR3 runs 15 residues. Trimming cost V 1 base and J 2 bases, with 12 bases left between them. Here the CDR3 reads CASSEGLHGTYEQYF. The CDR3, as DNA: TGTGCCAGCAGTGAAGGATTACACGGGACCTACGAGCAGTACTTC.

The V and J genes are TRBV4-1 and TRBJ2-7; no reliable D call. Germline lookup yields CDR1 MGHRA and CDR2 YSYEKL. The CDR3 totals 13 residues. The V end lost 0 bases, the J end lost 4 bases, and 7 bases lay between the germline ends. Here the CDR3 reads CASSQEVEYEQYF. The CDR3 nucleotides read TGCGCCAGCAGCCAAGAGGTGGAGTACGAGCAGTACTTC.